Below are 10 T cell receptor beta chains sequenced from a single sample in a study of the immune and genomic landscape of osteosarcoma. The table came from immunoSEQ multiplex PCR; TCRdb's copy has only in-frame clones and leaves some out. The sample records about 2,900 clones, roughly three quarters being singletons. Sequenced: metastatic tumor tissue from the lung. The receptors here all came from a woman aged 18-29 years with osteosarcoma.

V gene TRBV5-1 combines with J gene TRBJ2-7; D possibly corresponds to TRBD2 (5 bases). The CDR3 length is 13 residues. Germline V gene sequence: CDR1 SGHRS, CDR2 YFSETQ. The V and J ends lost 7 bases and 6 bases respectively, with 17 bases between them. CDR3 nucleotides: TGCGCCAGCCGTCGAATAACCGGGGTCGAGCAGTACGTC. Protein sequence: CASRRITGVEQYV.

The table lists this clone with a few counts. The V and J genes are TRBV19 and TRBJ1-3; TRBD1 is a possible D gene (5 bases). The CDR3 totals 16 residues. CDR1 and CDR2 from the germline V gene are LNHDA and SQIVND (reference sequence). Trimming pared 2 bases from V and 0 bases from J, leaving 11 bases between. The CDR3 nucleotides are TGTGCCAGTAGTATATCGACAGACATCTCTGGAAACACCATATATTTT. This encodes CASSISTDISGNTIYF.

The chain combines TRBV15 with TRBJ1-5, with TRBD1 as a possible D gene (6 bases). Germline V gene sequence: CDR1 LNHNV, CDR2 YYDKDF (reference sequence). This CDR3 is 17 amino acids long. With 0 bases removed from V and 3 bases from J, the gap between germline ends came to 15 bases. CDR3 region: CATSREFGGSFNQPQHF. Written as DNA, the CDR3 is TGTGCCACCAGCAGAGAATTCGGGGGCAGCTTCAATCAGCCCCAGCATTTT.

The chain couples TRBV23-1 to TRBJ1-1; TRBD1 matches at 8 bases. TRBV23-1 is reported as an ORF; its role is uncertain. The CDR3 length is 18 residues. The V and J ends lost 3 bases and 7 bases, in that order; junction bases with no gene match: 19. The CDR3 DNA reads as TGCGCCAGCAGTCACCTCGGATCAGGGGGCGAAAAACCTCTTGAAGCTTTCTTT. It codes for CASSHLGSGGEKPLEAFF.

This clone was recorded only once. The rearrangement links TRBV20-1 to TRBJ1-6, with 7 bases matching TRBD1. From germline, CDR1 is DFQATT and CDR2 SNEGSKA (reference sequence). Trimming cost V 6 bases and J 8 bases; bases outside gene matches: 1. This CDR3 region has 11 residues. CDR3 loop: CSADRDSPLHF. The CDR3, as DNA: TGCAGTGCAGACAGGGATTCACCCCTCCACTTT.

This clone was detected only a few times. This chain uses TRBV30 with TRBJ1-5; tentative D call: TRBD1 (6 bases). Germline CDR1 is GTSNPN and CDR2 is SVGIG (reference sequence). There are 13 residues in the CDR3. The chain's CDR3 is CAGAGASNQPQHF. The CDR3 region has the DNA TGTGCTGGGGCAGGGGCTAGCAATCAGCCCCAGCATTTT.

V is TRBV9 and J is TRBJ2-6; D not certain. Germline V gene data show CDR1 as SGDLS and CDR2 as YYNGEE. The CDR3 totals 15 residues. V was pared by 5 bases and J by 0 bases, with 9 bases between. The CDR3 is CASSYFPSGANVLTF. In nucleotides, the CDR3 is TGTGCCAGCAGTTACTTTCCCTCTGGGGCCAACGTCCTGACTTTC. Full variable domain (missing parts from reference TRBV9 and TRBJ2-6): DSGVTQTPKHLITATGQRVTLRCSPRSGDLSVYWYQQSLDQGLQFLIQYYNGEERAKGNILERFSAQQFPDLHSELNLSSLELGDSALYFCASSYFPSGANVLTFGAGSRLTVL.

The chain recombines TRBV19 with TRBJ1-5; D unresolved. Germline values: CDR1 LNHDA, CDR2 SQIVND (reference sequence). Trimming took off 3 bases at V and 1 base at J, with 1 base between the two ends. This CDR3 region has 12 residues. CDR3 loop: CASSMSNQPQHF. The CDR3 bases are TGTGCCAGTAGTATGAGCAATCAGCCCCAGCATTTT.

This CDR3 is CASSSDSLNEQFF. The CDR3 DNA is TGTGCCAGCAGTTCGGACAGTTTGAATGAGCAGTTCTTC. This chain joins TRBV7-3 and TRBJ2-1; possibly TRBD1 for D (6 bases). The CDR3 covers 13 residues. Germline lookup yields CDR1 SGHTA and CDR2 FQGTGA. The V end was cut by 6 bases, the J end by 7 bases, with 13 bases between.

The chain recombines TRBV30 with TRBJ1-2, with D tentatively TRBD1 (5 bases). V was trimmed by 8 bases and J by 8 bases, leaving 18 bases between them. Germline CDR1 and CDR2: GTSNPN and SVGIG (reference sequence). This CDR3 region has 12 residues. CDR3 nucleotides: TGTGCCGCACCAGGCGGGACTGGAGGCTACACCTTC. Encoded protein: CAAPGGTGGYTF.